A selection of T cell receptor beta chains follows, all from one sample in a study of cytomegalovirus exposure and HLA in healthy donors. The table came from immunoSEQ multiplex PCR; TCRdb's copy has only in-frame clones and leaves some out. The sample includes fewer than 200,000 clones, around 84% of them seen just once. The sequencing sample was made of PBMCs. The receptors here all came from a girl aged 2 to 9 in good health and CMV-seropositive. The CDR3 runs from the conserved cysteine through the conserved F or W. The order of the fields is V gene, D gene, J gene, clone size, CDR3 protein, CDR3 DNA. D genes are given only for firm matches. The size field is filled for only some rows; it gives once, few, many or a size class.

>TRBV5-4|NA|TRBJ1-4|few
CASSEEGVAEKLFF
TGTGCCAGCAGCGAGGAGGGAGTCGCAGAAAAACTGTTTTTT
>TRBV11-3|NA|TRBJ1-1|NA
CASSLGKTRSTEAFF
TGTGCCAGCAGCTTAGGTAAAACGAGGAGCACTGAAGCTTTCTTT
>TRBV5-6|NA|TRBJ1-5|NA
CASSFRLSRDQPQHF
TGTGCCAGCAGCTTCCGACTGAGCCGCGATCAGCCCCAGCATTTT
>TRBV5-1|TRBD2|TRBJ2-7|NA
CASRTGGAAYEQYF
TGCGCCAGCCGCACGGGGGGGGCAGCTTACGAGCAGTACTTC
>TRBV5-1|NA|TRBJ1-4|few
CASSFGQSNEKLFF
TGCGCCAGCAGCTTCGGACAGAGTAATGAAAAACTGTTTTTT
>TRBV2|TRBD2|TRBJ2-7|NA
CASSDQGGKEEQYF
TGTGCCAGCAGCGATCAGGGAGGGAAAGAGGAGCAGTACTTC
>TRBV29-1|TRBD1|TRBJ1-2|NA
CSVTTGQGHGDYGYTF
TGCAGCGTTACCACGGGACAGGGTCATGGGGACTATGGCTACACCTTC
>TRBV30|TRBD1|TRBJ2-1|NA
CACQKRQGAAFF
TGTGCCTGCCAAAAACGACAGGGGGCCGCGTTCTTC
>TRBV15|NA|TRBJ2-6|NA
CATSRDQAGANVLTF
TGTGCCACCAGCAGAGATCAGGCTGGGGCCAACGTCCTGACTTTC
>TRBV11-2|NA|TRBJ2-3|NA
CASSPGSTDTQYF
TGTGCCAGCAGCCCAGGGAGCACAGATACGCAGTATTTT
>TRBV30|TRBD1|TRBJ1-2|NA
CAWKADRALSYGYTF
TGTGCCTGGAAAGCCGACAGGGCATTAAGCTATGGCTACACCTTC
>TRBV7-3|NA|TRBJ2-1|NA
CASSLGTRIQYNEQFF
TGTGCCAGCAGCTTAGGGACACGCATACAATACAATGAGCAGTTCTTC
>TRBV11-2|NA|TRBJ2-7|NA
CASSAQQSTYEQYF
TGTGCCAGCAGCGCACAGCAGAGTACTTACGAGCAGTACTTC
>TRBV30|TRBD1|TRBJ2-1|few
CAWSPGTGDNEQFF
TGTGCCTGGAGTCCCGGGACAGGGGACAATGAGCAGTTCTTC
>TRBV25-1|NA|TRBJ1-4|NA
CASSEPHSGKEKLFF
TGTGCCAGCAGTGAACCGCACAGTGGAAAGGAAAAACTGTTTTTT
>TRBV9|NA|TRBJ2-1|NA
CASSVRTGKNEQFF
TGTGCCAGCAGCGTACGAACAGGGAAGAATGAGCAGTTCTTC
>TRBV4-1|TRBD2|TRBJ2-1|NA
CASSQDPFSGNEQFF
TGCGCCAGCAGCCAAGACCCCTTTAGCGGGAATGAGCAGTTCTTC
>TRBV6-1|NA|TRBJ1-3|NA
CASSVQVSGNTIYF
TGTGCCAGCAGTGTTCAGGTCTCTGGAAACACCATATATTTT
>TRBV6-1|TRBD1|TRBJ2-2|NA
CASSGGTAGVGELFF
TGTGCCAGCAGTGGGGGGACAGCCGGTGTCGGGGAGCTGTTTTTT
>TRBV13|NA|TRBJ2-3|NA
CASSSPADTATDTQYF
TGTGCCAGCAGCTCCCCCGCGGACACGGCCACAGATACGCAGTATTTT
>TRBV4-1|NA|TRBJ1-5|NA
CASSQGIYRSYEEPQHF
TGCGCCAGCAGCCAGGGGATCTACAGGTCCTACGAGGAGCCCCAGCATTTT
>TRBV29-1|TRBD1|TRBJ1-1|NA
CSVTGGPLNTEAFF
TGCAGCGTTACAGGGGGCCCTTTGAACACTGAAGCTTTCTTT
>TRBV4-1|NA|TRBJ1-1|few
CASSQRQMNTEAFF
TGCGCCAGCAGCCAACGACAGATGAACACTGAAGCTTTCTTT
>TRBV5-1|TRBD2|TRBJ2-1|once
CASSLLAGGSSYNEQFF
TGCGCCAGCAGCTTGCTAGCGGGAGGGAGCTCCTACAATGAGCAGTTCTTC
>TRBV12-5|TRBD2|TRBJ2-1|NA
CASGLGTSDLYNEQFF
TGTGCTAGTGGTTTGGGGACTAGTGATTTGTACAATGAGCAGTTCTTC
>TRBV4-1|NA|TRBJ2-1|NA
CASSQVGGNEQFF
TGCGCCAGCAGCCAAGTGGGGGGAAATGAGCAGTTCTTC
>TRBV7-8|TRBD2|TRBJ2-3|NA
CASSLTPVAGGLLDTQYF
TGTGCCAGCAGCTTAACCCCCGTAGCGGGGGGCCTGTTGGATACGCAGTATTTT
>TRBV5-4|TRBD2|TRBJ2-1|NA
CASSPMGGDYNEQFF
TGTGCCAGCAGCCCGATGGGGGGGGACTACAATGAGCAGTTCTTC
>TRBV7-8|TRBD1|TRBJ1-3|NA
CAIQDRGGNTIYF
TGTGCCATCCAGGACAGGGGTGGAAACACCATATATTTT
>TRBV14|NA|TRBJ1-2|NA
CASSGQNYGYTF
TGTGCCAGCAGCGGACAGAACTATGGCTACACCTTC
>TRBV30|NA|TRBJ1-4|NA
CAWSLWTTTNEKLFF
TGTGCCTGGAGTCTTTGGACAACAACTAATGAAAAACTGTTTTTT
>TRBV9|TRBD1|TRBJ1-1|NA
CASSVGTANTEAFF
TGTGCCAGCAGCGTTGGGACAGCGAACACTGAAGCTTTCTTT
>TRBV6-1|NA|TRBJ1-6|once
CASSEAAGRSYNSPLHF
TGTGCCAGCAGTGAAGCGGCAGGGCGGTCCTATAATTCACCCCTCCACTTT
>TRBV10-3|TRBD1|TRBJ1-1|NA
CAIGTGGSATEAFF
TGTGCCATCGGGACAGGGGGCAGTGCCACTGAAGCTTTCTTT
>TRBV27|TRBD1|TRBJ2-2|NA
CASSLSAGGYGELFF
TGTGCCAGCAGTTTATCCGCAGGGGGTTACGGGGAGCTGTTTTTT
>TRBV11-1|TRBD1|TRBJ1-6|NA
CASSTFGDRNNSPLHF
TGTGCCAGCAGCACTTTTGGGGACAGAAATAATTCACCCCTCCACTTT
>TRBV4-1|NA|TRBJ1-4|NA
CASSRLAGGKLFF
TGCGCCAGCAGCCGTCTAGCGGGGGGAAAACTGTTTTTT
>TRBV6-5|TRBD1|TRBJ1-4|few
CASTRGLGEKLFF
TGTGCCAGTACGAGGGGGCTTGGGGAAAAACTGTTTTTT
>TRBV18|NA|TRBJ1-1|NA
CASSPPRVNTEAFF
TGTGCCAGCTCACCACCGAGAGTGAACACTGAAGCTTTCTTT
>TRBV4-2|NA|TRBJ2-7|NA
CASSQGGPYLRSYEQYF
TGTGCCAGCAGCCAAGGCGGGCCTTACCTACGTTCCTACGAGCAGTACTTC
>TRBV19|NA|TRBJ2-1|NA
CASSIAETVKGNEQFF
TGTGCCAGTAGTATAGCCGAGACAGTGAAGGGAAATGAGCAGTTCTTC
>TRBV7-9|NA|TRBJ2-6|NA
CASSPPGGLRANVLTF
TGTGCCAGCAGCCCCCCTGGAGGTTTGAGGGCCAACGTCCTGACTTTC
>TRBV20-1|TRBD2|TRBJ2-1|NA
CRARGGREQFF
TGCAGGGCGCGGGGGGGCCGTGAGCAGTTCTTC
>TRBV6-6|NA|TRBJ1-4|NA
CASSYYFTNEKLFF
TGTGCCAGCAGTTATTACTTTACTAATGAAAAACTGTTTTTT